One sample yielded the 24 T cell receptor beta chains listed below, sequenced in a study of regulatory T cells in long-lasting Graves disease. Noted time point: newly diagnosed GD, antithyroid drugs for less than 3 months. RNA from PBMCs was the source of the TCR library. According to the study, TCR beta libraries were built with iRepertoire HTBI primers and CDR3-region Arm-PCR. TCRdb reprocessed the multiplex PCR reads with MiXCR, giving one entry per CDR3 protein. The sample includes approximately 470,000 distinct CDR3 sequences, about 16% of them seen just once. The same specimen was also included in a second study, on T cells in Graves' hyperthyroidism and ophthalmopathy.

The source was peripheral blood mononuclear cells (PBMCs), collected at new diagnosis, from a patient treated with antithyroid drugs. The receptors originated from a man in his forties with Graves disease.

The sample holds many counts of this clonotype. V gene TRBV20-1 combines with J gene TRBJ2-7; a weak D match, TRBD1 (6 bases). Germline V gene data show CDR1 as DFQATT and CDR2 as SNEGSKA (reference sequence). The CDR3 has 16 amino acids. V lost 1 base, J lost 0 bases, and 16 bases lay in between. The CDR3 region has the DNA TGCAGTGCTAGAGCATTCTTGCTGGGGGCCTCCTACGAGCAGTACTTC. Residues: CSARAFLLGASYEQYF.

The chain uses TRBV6-2 or TRBV6-3 and TRBJ2-6; the D call may be TRBD1 or TRBD2 (5 bases each). CDR1 is MNHEY and CDR2 is SVGEGT in the germline V gene. This CDR3 spans 15 amino acids. V gave up 5 bases and J gave up 2 bases, with 10 bases separating them. The CDR3 protein is CASSGGVPGANVLTF. CDR3 sequence (DNA): TGTGCCAGCAGTGGGGGTGTTCCTGGGGCCAACGTCCTGACTTTC.

This clonotype came up many times. The chain is built from TRBV20-1 and TRBJ2-1; 11 positions match TRBD2. J lost 3 bases, V lost 1 base, and 5 bases had no gene match. The CDR3 has 16 amino acids. Germline V gene lookup returns CDR1 DFQATT and CDR2 SNEGSKA (reference sequence). The chain's CDR3 is CSARVGGTSGYNEQFF. CDR3 in DNA: TGCAGTGCTAGAGTTGGTGGGACTAGCGGCTACAATGAGCAGTTCTTC.

J is TRBJ2-1 and V is TRBV20-1; 9 positions agree with TRBD2. The V gene end was trimmed by 0 bases and the J gene end by 8 bases; junction bases not matched to a gene: 8. The V gene's germline CDR1 is DFQATT and CDR2 SNEGSKA (reference sequence). The CDR3 sequence is 15 residues long. CDR3 protein: CSARDGGRASDEQFF. For the CDR3, the DNA is TGCAGTGCTAGAGATGGCGGGAGGGCCTCGGATGAGCAGTTCTTC.

This clonotype has a count of ten or more. This chain connects TRBV7-2 to TRBJ2-1; maybe TRBD2 (6 bases). Germline assignment: CDR1 SGHTA and CDR2 FQGNSA. The CDR3 is 16 amino acids. Trimming shortened V by 1 base and J by 4 bases, and 14 bases separated the two germline ends. CDR3 in DNA: TGTGCCAGCAGCTTAGTGGGGACTCGCTCATACAATGAGCAGTTCTTC. Encoded protein: CASSLVGTRSYNEQFF.

Ten or more counts support this clonotype. This sequence joins TRBV20-1 and TRBJ2-7; tentative D call: TRBD2 (5 bases). The CDR3 sequence is 14 residues long. V lost 5 bases and J 0 bases, leaving 14 bases between the germline ends. Germline lookup yields CDR1 DFQATT and CDR2 SNEGSKA (reference sequence). The CDR3 region is CSALGLYNSYEQYF. CDR3 DNA sequence: TGCAGTGCTCTAGGACTCTACAACTCCTACGAGCAGTACTTC.

The sample holds many counts of this clonotype. The genes are TRBV20-1 and TRBJ2-5, with 10 positions matching TRBD2. Trimming took 5 bases from V and 5 from J; bases not matched to a gene: 17. The CDR3 spans 17 residues. Germline V gene data show CDR1 as DFQATT and CDR2 as SNEGSKA (reference sequence). In DNA, the CDR3 is TGCAGTGCTCAGTCCGGTCTTAGCGGGAGGTTTTGGGAGACCCAGTACTTC. Its protein is CSAQSGLSGRFWETQYF.

Ten or more counts support this clonotype. The chain couples TRBV11-2 to TRBJ2-3; unclear D gene. Deletions cut 7 bases from V and 4 bases from J, with 12 bases between. The germline gives CDR1 SGHAT, CDR2 FQNNGV. The CDR3 runs 13 residues. CDR3 residues: CASNPTPADTQYF. The CDR3 region has the DNA TGTGCCAGCAACCCGACCCCAGCAGATACGCAGTATTTT.

V gene TRBV19 combines with J gene TRBJ2-7; possibly TRBD2 for D (6 bases). The CDR3 runs to 16 residues. V was clipped by 3 bases and J by 2 bases, with 17 bases between them. From germline, CDR1 is LNHDA and CDR2 SQIVND (reference sequence). CDR3 amino acids: CASSIQWGTWTYEQYF. The CDR3 DNA reads as TGTGCCAGTAGTATTCAATGGGGGACTTGGACCTACGAGCAGTACTTC.

The chain joins TRBV29-1 to TRBJ2-7; TRBD2 is a possible D gene (5 bases). The CDR3 contains 11 residues. CDR1 and CDR2 from the germline V gene are SQVTM and ANQGSEA. The germline V and J ends were trimmed by 7 bases and 5 bases, with 12 bases remaining between them. CDR3 sequence reads: CSGGWSNEQYF. The CDR3 DNA follows: TGCAGCGGAGGGTGGAGTAACGAGCAGTACTTC.

In this sample, this clonotype turned up a few times. A much larger clone is a single base away; this may be a read error. The chain combines TRBV7-9 with TRBJ1-1, with D tentatively TRBD1 (6 bases). The CDR3 runs 15 residues. Germline V gene lookup returns CDR1 SEHNR and CDR2 FQNEAQ (reference sequence). V was clipped by 0 bases and J by 1 base, with 9 bases between them. The CDR3 spells CASSLADRTNTEAFF. Written as DNA, the CDR3 is TGTGCCAGCAGCTTAGCAGACAGGACGAACACTGAAGCTTTCTTT.

The V gene is TRBV28, the J gene TRBJ1-1; maybe TRBD1 (5 bases). There are 13 residues in the CDR3. The germline CDR1 and CDR2 sequences are MDHEN and SYDVKM. The ends were cut back, 7 bases at V and 5 bases at J, with 14 bases in the middle. The CDR3 DNA reads as TGTGCCAGCATGATAGGGACGAGGACTGAAGCTTTCTTT. Protein sequence: CASMIGTRTEAFF.

This clonotype was counted only a few times. V gene TRBV28 combines with J gene TRBJ2-7; TRBD2 matches at 8 bases. CDR1 and CDR2 (germline): MDHEN, SYDVKM. The CDR3 covers 15 residues. Losses at the gene ends were 2 bases for V and 7 bases for J; bases not matched to a gene: 10. CDR3 bases: TGTGCCAGCAGTTTAGAACCAGCGGGAGTGGGGGAGCAGTACTTC. Translation gives CASSLEPAGVGEQYF.

By share of the sample, this clonotype is medium-sized. This chain connects TRBV28 to TRBJ2-7, with TRBD1 matching 8 bases. This CDR3 spans 13 amino acids. CDR1 and CDR2 (germline): MDHEN, SYDVKM. Trimming took 6 bases from V and 2 from J; bases not matched to a gene: 3. The CDR3 is CASSPTGAYEQYF. In DNA form, the CDR3 reads TGTGCCAGCAGCCCGACAGGGGCCTACGAGCAGTACTTC.

The chain links TRBV11-1 to TRBJ2-7, with D possibly being TRBD1 or TRBD2 (5 bases each). From germline, CDR1 is SGHAT and CDR2 FQDESV (reference sequence). Trimming took off 1 base at V and 7 bases at J, with 17 bases between the two ends. The CDR3 is made up of 15 amino acids. As DNA, the CDR3 is TGTGCCAGCAGCTTAGACGGAGCAGGGAGCGGAGAGCAGTACTTC. Residues: CASSLDGAGSGEQYF.

This clonotype was seen ten or more times. This chain joins TRBV11-2 and TRBJ2-7; TRBD1 agrees at 7 bases. The CDR3 is made up of 12 amino acids. With 3 bases clipped from V and 6 bases from J, the junction kept 2 bases outside the gene matches. Germline V gives CDR1 SGHAT, CDR2 FQNNGV. The CDR3 region has the DNA TGTGCCAGCAGCTTTGGACAGGCCGAGCAGTACTTC. Amino acids: CASSFGQAEQYF.

The CDR3 region is CASSNGQGSRTDTQYF. The CDR3 DNA reads TGTGCCAGCAGTAACGGACAGGGGTCTAGGACAGATACGCAGTATTTT. The rearrangement links TRBV2 to TRBJ2-3; 9 nucleotides align to TRBD1. The germline V gene encodes CDR1 SNHLY and CDR2 FYNNEI. This CDR3 region has 16 residues. The ends lost 5 bases at V and 3 bases at J; junction bases unmatched: 9.

The J gene is TRBJ2-7, the V gene TRBV6-5; TRBD1 matches 7 bases. The CDR3 sequence is 16 residues long. J was trimmed by 0 bases and V by 2 bases; bases with no gene match: 7. CDR1 is MNHEY and CDR2 is SVGAGI in the germline V gene. DNA for the CDR3: TGTGCCAGCAGTTACCCGGGACAGCCAAGCTCCTACGAGCAGTACTTC. It specifies CASSYPGQPSSYEQYF.

V and J are TRBV9 and TRBJ2-1; D is ambiguous. The CDR3 runs to 15 residues. V dropped 0 bases and J dropped 6 bases, with 13 bases sitting between them. CDR1 is SGDLS and CDR2 is YYNGEE in the germline V gene. CDR3 sequence reads: CASSVAELVSNEQFF. In DNA form, the CDR3 reads TGTGCCAGCAGCGTAGCTGAGCTAGTTTCCAATGAGCAGTTCTTC.

Comment on this clonotype: Just one base apart from a much larger clone, this may be a read error. The chain joins TRBV30 to TRBJ2-7; D tentatively reads TRBD1 or TRBD2 (5 bases each). The germline gives CDR1 GTSNPN, CDR2 SVGIG (reference sequence). CDR3 size: 15 residues. The CDR3 spells CARGTHLVGNNEQYF. CDR3 coding DNA: TGTGCGAGAGGGACGCACTTAGTAGGAAACAATGAGCAGTACTTC.

This clonotype turned up a few times. The rearrangement links TRBV29-1 to TRBJ2-3; 11 bases map to TRBD1. The trim removed 7 bases at V and 2 bases at J, leaving 8 bases unmatched. The length of the CDR3 is 15 residues. In germline, CDR1 is SQVTM, CDR2 ANQGSEA. The CDR3 nucleotides read TGCAGCGCCAGGACAGGGGGCTACCTCACAGATACGCAGTATTTT. Translated: CSARTGGYLTDTQYF.

This clonotype showed up many times. This chain links TRBV6-1 with TRBJ2-3, with a tentative D call TRBD1 (5 bases). The germline V gene has CDR1 MNHNS and CDR2 SASEGT. V dropped 5 bases and J dropped 2 bases, with 26 bases sitting between them. The CDR3 length is 19 residues. The CDR3 loop reads CASSRSRFGQGRTTDTQYF. The CDR3 bases are TGTGCCAGCAGTCGATCGCGCTTTGGGCAGGGTAGGACCACAGATACGCAGTATTTT.

This clonotype appeared many times. The genes are TRBV5-1 and TRBJ2-1, with TRBD2 matching over 8 bases. The J segment lost 5 bases and the V segment lost 8 bases, leaving 9 bases of the junction unmatched. Germline V gives CDR1 SGHRS, CDR2 YFSETQ. This CDR3 spans 14 amino acids. The chain's CDR3 is CASSEVAGNNEQFF. CDR3 nucleotide sequence: TGCGCCAGTAGCGAAGTAGCGGGAAACAATGAGCAGTTCTTC.

This clonotype was seen a handful of times. CDR3 bases: TGCAGTGCTTGGGGGTCCTTCCGGGACGAAGCTTTCTTT. Translated: CSAWGSFRDEAFF. The chain combines TRBV20-1 with TRBJ1-1; a weak D match, TRBD1 (5 bases). V dropped 5 bases and J dropped 8 bases, with 18 bases sitting between them. Germline V lookup: CDR1 DFQATT, CDR2 SNEGSKA (reference sequence). There are 13 residues in the CDR3.